A single sample gave rise to the 3 T cell receptor beta chains below, sequenced in a study of shared clonotypes between healthy human individuals. Data came from immunoSEQ multiplex PCR; TCRdb stores just in-frame clones and leaves some out. The table has millions of clones, about 95% seen once; the top ten hold roughly 1%. Naive CD8 cells comprised CD45RO-negative, CCR7-positively selected cells, excluding terminally differentiated effector memory CD45RA+ cells. Sequenced sample: naive CD8+ T cells sorted from blood. The receptors derive from a man younger than 35 in good health.

The chain couples TRBV7-2 to TRBJ2-2; the D gene is possibly TRBD1 (5 bases). Germline values: CDR1 SGHTA, CDR2 FQGNSA. The CDR3 is 16 residues long. Trimming stripped 7 bases from V and 4 bases from J, with 19 bases between. The DNA of the CDR3 is TGTGCCAGCAACGAAGGGGTCCCCTGGGGCACCGGGGAGCTGTTTTTT. Protein: CASNEGVPWGTGELFF. The full variable domain, completed using reference TRBV7-2 and TRBJ2-2, is GAGVSQSPSNKVTEKGKDVELRCDPISGHTALYWYRQSLGQGLEFLIYFQGNSAPDKSGLPSDRFSAERTGGSVSTLTIQRTQQEDSAVYLCASNEGVPWGTGELFFGEGSRLTVL.

This clone was seen only once. The V gene is TRBV7-2, the J gene TRBJ2-5, with D unclear. The CDR3 covers 13 residues. Germline CDR1 SGHTA, CDR2 FQGNSA. The V and J ends lost 4 bases and 5 bases respectively, with 11 bases between them. The CDR3 nucleotides read TGTGCCAGCAGCTCACCGACACTTGAGACCCAGTACTTC. It encodes CASSSPTLETQYF.

This clone was seen only a few times. The sample has other DNA sequences that encode this CDR3 too. The rearrangement uses TRBV5-4 and TRBJ1-6; D is perhaps TRBD1 (6 bases). CDR3 size: 13 residues. CDR1 and CDR2 from the germline V gene are SGHNT and YYREEE (reference sequence). Trimming took off 5 bases at V and 7 bases at J, with 10 bases between the two ends. In nucleotides, the CDR3 is TGTGCCAGCAGTCCCACAGGGAATTCACCCCTCCACTTT. Residues: CASSPTGNSPLHF.